This entry describes one TCR beta chain. This receptor's antigen is unknown. Nothing much larger sits one base from this clone, and base qualities are not available. These data belong to a study of T-cell reconstitution after alpha-beta-depleted transplantation in children (dated by TCRdb to between 2015 and 2016). Describing the broader study: Using TCR repertoire profiling, the study followed T-cell immune reconstitution in a quantitative way in children after TCRalphabeta/CD19-depleted allogeneic hematopoietic cell transplantation. What the study reported, not specific to this receptor: Over the following months the frequencies of hyperexpanded clones went down, and after one year T-cell counts and TCRbeta diversity were mostly credited to newly produced T cells. The apparently early recovery of alphabetaT-cell counts about two months after transplant reportedly depended on only several hundred rapidly expanded clones that came from non-depleted graft cells. In some patients, the high TCRbeta diversity seen at day 60 was put down to recipient T cells and intrathymic progenitors that had survived conditioning.

The protocol used for the library was PCR. This sample was sequenced with an Illumina HiSeq 2500. TCR libraries were prepared with molecular barcoding, using unique molecular identifiers to normalize TCRbeta repertoire quantification. The raw public reads went through TCRdb reprocessing: fastp at Q25, MiXCR clone calling, in-frame beta chains kept. Rows merge per CDR3 protein into single entries with the most common DNA and genes. In this sample the table shows some 310,000 distinct CDR3 sequences, around 20% of which occur a single time. Of the sample, roughly 11% falls within the top ten clones. For CDR1 and CDR2, the germline V gene (reference sequence) lists SGHNT and YYREEE. The CDR3 has 19 amino acids, counting the end cysteine and phenylalanine. This entry keeps only the CDR3 DNA: 57 bases, framed from base 1. Trimming removed 4 bases from V and 3 bases from J; the gene matches leave 18 bases unexplained.

The meaning of the sample's treatment or condition label: allogeneic hematopoietic cell transplantation with graft depleted of TCRalphabeta T cells and CD19 B cells. The children who served as transplant recipients had been given grafts of TCRalphabeta/CD19-depleted allogeneic hematopoietic cells. This receptor chain uses TRBV5-4 and TRBJ2-4, with 8 bases aligning to TRBD1. This sequence originates from a male patient between 5 and 17 years old who had a stem cell transplant for acute lymphoblastic leukemia, so the T cells may come from the graft donor. The material was PBMCs, mostly from graft donor cells, obtained 180 days after TCRalphabeta/CD19-depleted stem cell transplant. CDR3 reads: CASSLVLDRVAWSKNIQYF. The nucleotides read TGTGCCAGCAGCCTGGTTCTGGACAGGGTCGCGTGGAGCAAAAACATTCAGTACTTC.